This is a list of T cell receptor beta chains from one sample in a study of T cells in Graves' hyperthyroidism and ophthalmopathy. From the multiplex PCR reads, TCRdb called clonotypes with MiXCR, one entry per CDR3 protein. Counted here are fewer than 650,000 distinct CDR3 sequences, around 15% occurring once; the ten biggest clones make up roughly 14%. Sequencing was carried out using blood. Source of these receptors: a woman aged 35 to 49 with Graves' hyperthyroidism. Both conserved end residues are part of each CDR3. The D gene is left open where the match is weak. Clone size is shown for a subset of rows, as once, few, many or a class of expanded clone.

abundance: few
d_gene: TRBD1
j_gene: TRBJ1-2
v_gene: TRBV25-1
CDR3aa: CASSTPGGGRGYGYTF
CDR3nt: TGTGCCAGCAGTACTCCAGGGGGGGGGCGAGGCTATGGCTACACCTTC

abundance: many
d_gene: -
j_gene: TRBJ1-1
v_gene: TRBV5-4
CDR3aa: CASSWGHLAEAFF
CDR3nt: TGTGCCAGCAGCTGGGGACACCTGGCTGAAGCTTTCTTT

abundance: -
d_gene: TRBD1
j_gene: TRBJ2-3
v_gene: TRBV12-3/TRBV12-4
CDR3aa: CASSTGTGQADTQYF
CDR3nt: TGTGCCAGCAGTACCGGGACAGGGCAGGCAGATACGCAGTATTTT

abundance: few
d_gene: -
j_gene: TRBJ2-1
v_gene: TRBV9
CDR3aa: CASSVVAHRGNEQFF
CDR3nt: TGTGCCAGCAGCGTAGTAGCGCACCGGGGCAATGAGCAGTTCTTC

abundance: -
d_gene: TRBD1
j_gene: TRBJ1-1
v_gene: TRBV5-6
CDR3aa: CASSRRDAGGEAFF
CDR3nt: TGTGCCAGCAGCCGGAGAGACGCAGGGGGCGAAGCTTTCTTT

abundance: -
d_gene: -
j_gene: TRBJ2-5
v_gene: TRBV27
CDR3aa: CASSLSYPETQYF
CDR3nt: TGTGCCAGCAGTTTATCTTACCCAGAGACCCAGTACTTC

abundance: many
d_gene: -
j_gene: TRBJ1-1
v_gene: TRBV20-1
CDR3aa: CSARSKSTLGTEAFF
CDR3nt: TGCAGTGCTAGGTCCAAGTCCACCCTCGGCACTGAAGCTTTCTTT

abundance: many
d_gene: TRBD2
j_gene: TRBJ2-3
v_gene: TRBV5-1
CDR3aa: CASSPTPSSGNTDTQYF
CDR3nt: TGCGCCAGCAGCCCGACCCCTTCTAGCGGGAATACAGATACGCAGTATTTT

abundance: -
d_gene: -
j_gene: TRBJ2-2
v_gene: TRBV27
CDR3aa: CASSLKFGGRYHSNTGELFF
CDR3nt: TGTGCCAGCAGTTTAAAGTTTGGGGGCCGCTACCATTCGAACACCGGGGAGCTGTTTTTT

abundance: many
d_gene: -
j_gene: TRBJ1-3
v_gene: TRBV12-3/TRBV12-4
CDR3aa: CASSPTGLRGTIYF
CDR3nt: TGTGCCAGCAGTCCTACAGGGTTAAGAGGCACCATATATTTT

abundance: many
d_gene: TRBD2
j_gene: TRBJ2-7
v_gene: TRBV5-1
CDR3aa: CASSLIGGSSYEQYF
CDR3nt: TGCGCCAGCAGCTTGATCGGCGGGAGCTCCTACGAGCAGTACTTC

abundance: many
d_gene: -
j_gene: TRBJ1-1
v_gene: TRBV5-1
CDR3aa: CASSFDGGRTEAFF
CDR3nt: TGCGCCAGCAGCTTTGATGGGGGGCGGACTGAAGCTTTCTTT

abundance: -
d_gene: -
j_gene: TRBJ1-4
v_gene: TRBV28
CDR3aa: CASSSPGKLFF
CDR3nt: TGTGCCAGCAGTAGCCCAGGAAAACTGTTTTTT

abundance: many
d_gene: TRBD2
j_gene: TRBJ2-1
v_gene: TRBV20-1
CDR3aa: CSAARLAGADYNEQFF
CDR3nt: TGCAGTGCTGCTCGACTAGCGGGAGCGGATTACAATGAGCAGTTCTTC

abundance: -
d_gene: -
j_gene: TRBJ1-6
v_gene: TRBV5-1
CDR3aa: CASSFNPGDSPLHF
CDR3nt: TGCGCCAGCAGCTTCAACCCAGGGGATTCACCCCTCCACTTT

abundance: few
d_gene: TRBD2
j_gene: TRBJ2-1
v_gene: TRBV4-2
CDR3aa: CASSQDGLADNEQFF
CDR3nt: TGTGCCAGCAGCCAAGACGGACTAGCGGACAATGAGCAGTTCTTC

abundance: -
d_gene: -
j_gene: TRBJ2-1
v_gene: TRBV24-1
CDR3aa: CATSEGGSSYNEQFF
CDR3nt: TGTGCCACCAGTGAAGGGGGGAGCTCCTACAATGAGCAGTTCTTC

abundance: many
d_gene: -
j_gene: TRBJ1-1
v_gene: TRBV10-3
CDR3aa: CAISEGGRRTEAFF
CDR3nt: TGTGCCATCAGCGAGGGGGGGCGCCGGACTGAAGCTTTCTTT

abundance: few
d_gene: TRBD2
j_gene: TRBJ2-7
v_gene: TRBV5-1
CDR3aa: CASSYGTSGTIIYEQYF
CDR3nt: TGCGCCAGCAGCTACGGGACTAGCGGGACCATTATTTACGAGCAGTACTTC

abundance: many
d_gene: -
j_gene: TRBJ2-7
v_gene: TRBV6-1
CDR3aa: CASSEEVSRAYEQYF
CDR3nt: TGTGCCAGCAGTGAAGAAGTTAGCAGGGCCTACGAGCAGTACTTC

abundance: few
d_gene: TRBD2
j_gene: TRBJ2-1
v_gene: TRBV29-1
CDR3aa: CSAETAGGTYNEQFF
CDR3nt: TGCAGCGCCGAAACAGCGGGAGGAACATACAATGAGCAGTTCTTC

abundance: few
d_gene: TRBD1
j_gene: TRBJ2-5
v_gene: TRBV10-3
CDR3aa: CAISMDREETQYF
CDR3nt: TGTGCCATCAGCATGGACAGGGAGGAGACCCAGTACTTC

abundance: -
d_gene: -
j_gene: TRBJ2-7
v_gene: TRBV18
CDR3aa: CASSPGRQDYEQYF
CDR3nt: TGTGCCAGCTCACCAGGTCGACAGGACTACGAGCAGTACTTC

abundance: few
d_gene: -
j_gene: TRBJ2-7
v_gene: TRBV9
CDR3aa: CASSVAYDYEQYF
CDR3nt: TGTGCCAGCAGCGTAGCTTACGACTACGAGCAGTACTTC

abundance: few
d_gene: -
j_gene: TRBJ1-4
v_gene: TRBV6-1
CDR3aa: CVSRQGSTNEKLFF
CDR3nt: TGTGTTAGTCGCCAGGGCTCAACTAATGAAAAACTGTTTTTT

abundance: -
d_gene: -
j_gene: TRBJ2-3
v_gene: TRBV9
CDR3aa: CASSVVENTQYF
CDR3nt: TGTGCCAGCAGCGTAGTGGAGAATACGCAGTATTTT

abundance: many
d_gene: -
j_gene: TRBJ2-7
v_gene: TRBV20-1
CDR3aa: CSARDRTSFYEQYF
CDR3nt: TGCAGTGCTAGAGATCGGACTTCCTTTTACGAGCAGTACTTC

abundance: many
d_gene: TRBD2
j_gene: TRBJ2-7
v_gene: TRBV20-1
CDR3aa: CSARGTSDLSYEQYF
CDR3nt: TGCAGTGCTCGAGGGACTAGCGACCTCTCCTACGAGCAGTACTTC

abundance: many
d_gene: -
j_gene: TRBJ2-5
v_gene: TRBV3-1
CDR3aa: CASSQGQTRIVETQYF
CDR3nt: TGTGCCAGCAGCCAAGGTCAAACTAGGATTGTGGAGACCCAGTACTTC

abundance: few
d_gene: TRBD1
j_gene: TRBJ1-1
v_gene: TRBV5-1
CDR3aa: CASSLGGTGPGEYTEAFF
CDR3nt: TGCGCCAGCAGCTTGGGTGGGACAGGGCCTGGAGAATACACTGAAGCTTTCTTT

abundance: -
d_gene: -
j_gene: TRBJ1-1
v_gene: TRBV6-1
CDR3aa: CASSVTGQVTDQAFF
CDR3nt: TGTGCCAGCAGTGTAACAGGGCAGGTAACCGATCAAGCTTTCTTT

abundance: -
d_gene: -
j_gene: TRBJ1-5
v_gene: TRBV10-1
CDR3aa: CASSDSLPLYSNQPQHF
CDR3nt: TGCGCCAGCAGTGACAGCTTACCCCTTTATAGCAATCAGCCCCAGCATTTT

abundance: many
d_gene: TRBD2
j_gene: TRBJ2-1
v_gene: TRBV28
CDR3aa: CASSSPGLAGAAQFF
CDR3nt: TGTGCCAGCAGTTCTCCGGGACTAGCGGGCGCTGCGCAGTTCTTC

abundance: -
d_gene: TRBD1
j_gene: TRBJ1-2
v_gene: TRBV6-1
CDR3aa: CASSVDRGSYGYTF
CDR3nt: TGTGCCAGCAGCGTTGACAGGGGCTCCTATGGCTACACCTTC

abundance: many
d_gene: TRBD1
j_gene: TRBJ1-6
v_gene: TRBV6-1
CDR3aa: CASSEEGTGLSPLHF
CDR3nt: TGTGCCAGCAGTGAAGAGGGGACAGGGCTATCACCCCTCCACTTT